The sequence of this T cell receptor (beta chain) was determined in a study of a mutant IDH1 vaccine in newly diagnosed glioma. The ends were cut back, 6 bases at V and 2 bases at J, with 11 bases in the middle. Germline CDR1 is MDHEN and CDR2 is SYDVKM. This CDR3 comprises 13 residues. The time point is: week 23, last vaccination. Doses comprised 300 ug of mutant IDH1 20-mer peptide each, plus topical imiquimod. Repertoires were generated with immunoSEQ multiplex PCR, while TCRdb's copy carries only in-frame clones and drops some. The sample contains around 39,000 clones, roughly 80% of which appear only once. Concerning this clone itself: The antigen is undetermined.

The chain carries TRBV28 and TRBJ2-7, with TRBD1 as a possible D gene (6 bases). This clonotype was sampled from a woman under 30 with glioma. Some clones in this sample may be carry-over from other donors' samples. The material was PBMCs, obtained from a glioma patient whose treatment included an IDH1 peptide vaccine. The CDR3 is CASRTGQAYEQYF. The CDR3 bases are TGTGCCAGCAGGACGGGACAAGCCTACGAGCAGTACTTC.